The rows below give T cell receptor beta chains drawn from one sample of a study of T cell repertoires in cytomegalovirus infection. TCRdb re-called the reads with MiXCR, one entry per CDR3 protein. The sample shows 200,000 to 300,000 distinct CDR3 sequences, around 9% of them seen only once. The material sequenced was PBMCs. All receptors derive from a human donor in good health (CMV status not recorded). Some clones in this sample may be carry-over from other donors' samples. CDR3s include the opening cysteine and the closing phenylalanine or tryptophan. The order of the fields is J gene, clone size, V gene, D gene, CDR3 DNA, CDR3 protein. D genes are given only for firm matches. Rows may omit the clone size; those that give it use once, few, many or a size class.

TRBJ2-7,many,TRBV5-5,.,TGTGCCAGCAGCCCCCCCCGGGGCTCCTACGAGCAGTACTTC,CASSPPRGSYEQYF
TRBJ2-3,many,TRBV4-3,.,TGCGCCAGCAGCCAGCCCGGGGCCTCCACAGATACGCAGTATTTT,CASSQPGASTDTQYF
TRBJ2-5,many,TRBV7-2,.,TGTGCCAGCAGCTTAGATCCGGGACGGCAAGAGACCCAGTACTTC,CASSLDPGRQETQYF
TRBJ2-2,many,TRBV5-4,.,TGTGCCAGCAGCCTGACGAATAAGAACTCCGGGGAGCTGTTTTTT,CASSLTNKNSGELFF
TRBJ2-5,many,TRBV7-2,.,TGTGCCAGCAGCACACGACAAAGACAAGAGACCCAGTACTTC,CASSTRQRQETQYF
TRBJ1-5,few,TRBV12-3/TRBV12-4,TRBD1,TGTGCCAGCAGTCGACAGGGGACGAGTCAGCCCCAGCATTTT,CASSRQGTSQPQHF
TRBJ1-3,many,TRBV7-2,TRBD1,TGTGCCAGCAGCCCCGGACAGGGAAGAAACACCATATATTTT,CASSPGQGRNTIYF
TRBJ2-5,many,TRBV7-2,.,TGTGCCAGCAGCCCTATGGAGACCCAGTACTTC,CASSPMETQYF
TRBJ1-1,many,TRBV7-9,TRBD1,TGTGCCAGCAGTCCAGGGGGCAACACTGAAGCTTTCTTT,CASSPGGNTEAFF
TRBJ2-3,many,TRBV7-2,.,TGTGCCAGCAGTCTAAACACAGGTTCATGGGGTACGCAGTATTTT,CASSLNTGSWGTQYF
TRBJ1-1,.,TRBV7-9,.,TGTGCCAGCAGCTACCTCCAGGGACAAGCTTTCTTT,CASSYLQGQAFF
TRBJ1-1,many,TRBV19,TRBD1,TGTGCCAGTAGTATCTCGGGAACAGGGGGGGACACTGAAGCTTTCTTT,CASSISGTGGDTEAFF
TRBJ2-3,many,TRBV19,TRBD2,TGTGCCAGTTTTAGCGGGGGACAGCAGTATTTT,CASFSGGQQYF
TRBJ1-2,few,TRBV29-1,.,TGCAGCGTTGTCTGGGGGGTGATTAGGGGCTACACCTTC,CSVVWGVIRGYTF
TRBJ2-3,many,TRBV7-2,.,TGTGCCAGCAGCTCCACCGTTAGAGCAGATACGCAGTATTTT,CASSSTVRADTQYF
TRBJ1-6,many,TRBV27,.,TGTGCCAGCAGTTTTCGGACACTCGGGATCTATAATTCACCCCTCCACTTT,CASSFRTLGIYNSPLHF
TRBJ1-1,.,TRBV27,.,TGTGCCAGCAGTTTATCCGGGGGGCGATTGAACACTGAAGCTTTCTTT,CASSLSGGRLNTEAFF
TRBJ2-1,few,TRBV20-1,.,TGCAGTGCTAGTCCCATTAGCGGTAGAGCCTACAATGAGCAGTTCTTC,CSASPISGRAYNEQFF
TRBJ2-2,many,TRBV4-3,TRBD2,TGCGCCAGCAGCTTACGACTAGCCGCCGGGGAGCTGTTTTTT,CASSLRLAAGELFF
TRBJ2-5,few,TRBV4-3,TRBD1,TGCGCCAGCAGCCAGGGGACAGGGGGCAGGCTAGCGGAAGAGACCCAGTACTTC,CASSQGTGGRLAEETQYF
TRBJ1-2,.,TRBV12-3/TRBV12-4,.,TGTGCCAGCAGCGTCCGGGCCCCGGGTGGCTACACCTTC,CASSVRAPGGYTF
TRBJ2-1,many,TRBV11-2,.,TGTGCCAGCAGCCGAAGTGGGGTAGCAGACTTAAATGAGCAGTTCTTC,CASSRSGVADLNEQFF
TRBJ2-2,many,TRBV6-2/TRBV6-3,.,TGTGCCAGCAGTTATGGCGGTTCGAACACCGGGGAGCTGTTTTTT,CASSYGGSNTGELFF
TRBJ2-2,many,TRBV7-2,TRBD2,TGTGCCAGCAGCCCGAGCGGGATAGGCACCGGGGAGCTGTTTTTT,CASSPSGIGTGELFF
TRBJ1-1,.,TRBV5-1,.,TGCGCCAGCAGCTTGGCCGGTACAGGCCTGAACACTGAAGCTTTCTTT,CASSLAGTGLNTEAFF
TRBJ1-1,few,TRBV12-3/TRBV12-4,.,TGTGCCAGCAGTCCCCAGATTGTCGGACCCCTGAACACTGAAGCTTTCTTT,CASSPQIVGPLNTEAFF
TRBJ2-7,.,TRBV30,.,TGTGCCTGGAGTGGGACACACTACGAGCAGTACTTC,CAWSGTHYEQYF
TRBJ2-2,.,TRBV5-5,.,TGTGCCAGCAGCTTCGCGGACGTGAACACCGGGGAGCTGTTTTTT,CASSFADVNTGELFF
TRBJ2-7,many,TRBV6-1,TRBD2,TGTGCCAGCAGTTTATTCAGCAGCGGGACCGGGGTCTACGAGCAGTACTTC,CASSLFSSGTGVYEQYF
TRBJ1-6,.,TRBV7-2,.,TGTGCCAGCAGCTTAGTGAGCCGGACAAACGACTCACCCCTCCACTTT,CASSLVSRTNDSPLHF
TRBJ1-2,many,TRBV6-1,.,TGTGCCAGCAGCCCTTCGCCGGACTACTATGGCTACACCTTC,CASSPSPDYYGYTF
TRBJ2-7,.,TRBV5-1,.,TGCGCCAGCAGCTTGGAAGGTGGAAGGTCCTACGAGCTGTACTTC,CASSLEGGRSYELYF
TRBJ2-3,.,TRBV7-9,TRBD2,TGTGCCAGCAGCTTAATTACGGGAGCGGGAGACGTGTGGGGCACAGATACGCAGTATTTT,CASSLITGAGDVWGTDTQYF
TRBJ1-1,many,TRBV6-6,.,TGTGCCAGCAGTTACCCGAGGGGGGCAGGAGGGAACACTGAAGCTTTCTTT,CASSYPRGAGGNTEAFF
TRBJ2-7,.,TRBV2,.,TGTGCCAGCAGTGAAGATGGCGAGCAGTACTTC,CASSEDGEQYF
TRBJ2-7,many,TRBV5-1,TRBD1,TGCGCCAGCAGCGAGACAGGGGGTGGCGAGCAGTACTTC,CASSETGGGEQYF
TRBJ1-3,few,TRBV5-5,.,TGTGCCAGCATCCAGGACAGAAACTCTGGAAACACCATATATTTT,CASIQDRNSGNTIYF
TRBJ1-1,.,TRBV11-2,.,TGTGCCAGCAGCCATGAGGGCGTGAGGGCCACTGAAGCTTTCTTT,CASSHEGVRATEAFF
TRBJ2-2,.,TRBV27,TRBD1,TGTGCCAGCAGTTTAGTGGGACAGGGGGTTACCGGGGAGCTGTTTTTT,CASSLVGQGVTGELFF
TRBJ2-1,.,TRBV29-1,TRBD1,TGCAGCGTTGATGACAGGGGATCCTACAATGAGCAGTTCTTC,CSVDDRGSYNEQFF
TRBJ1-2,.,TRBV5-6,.,TGTGCCAGCAGCTTAACAGGGATCGCCTATGGCTACACCTTC,CASSLTGIAYGYTF
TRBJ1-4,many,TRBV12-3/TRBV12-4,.,TGTGCCAGCAGTTTAGCGGGCCTGCTGGGTACAGGGTTTGAAAAACTGTTTTTT,CASSLAGLLGTGFEKLFF
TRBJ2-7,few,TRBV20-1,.,TGCAGTGCTAGACAAGTTGGAGGGAGCTCCTACGAGCAGTACTTC,CSARQVGGSSYEQYF
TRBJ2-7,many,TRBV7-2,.,TGTGCCAGCAGCTTAGCGAGAGGGCCTTCTAACACCTACGAGCAGTACTTC,CASSLARGPSNTYEQYF
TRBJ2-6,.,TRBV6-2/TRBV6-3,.,TGTGCCAGCACCTTCGTGAGGTCCTCTGGGGCCAACGTCCTGACTTTC,CASTFVRSSGANVLTF
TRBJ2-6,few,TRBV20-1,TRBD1,TGCAGTGCTCCCTGGACAGGTCGCTCTGGGGCCAACGTCCTGACTTTC,CSAPWTGRSGANVLTF
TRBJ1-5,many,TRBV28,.,TGTGCCAGCAGTCCCACTCACGGTGGAGATCAGCCCCAGCATTTT,CASSPTHGGDQPQHF
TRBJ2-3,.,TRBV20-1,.,TGCAGTGCGACGAGCGGCGGGCCCACAGATACGCAGTATTTT,CSATSGGPTDTQYF
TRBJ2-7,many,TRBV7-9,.,TGTGCCAGCAGCCCCGGCCCCTACGAGCAGTACTTC,CASSPGPYEQYF
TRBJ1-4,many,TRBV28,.,TGTGCCAGCAGTCACGACAGGCTTAATGAAAAACTGTTTTTT,CASSHDRLNEKLFF
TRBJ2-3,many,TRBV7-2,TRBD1,TGTGCCAGCAGCCGGACAGGGGGCGGCCCAGATACGCAGTATTTT,CASSRTGGGPDTQYF
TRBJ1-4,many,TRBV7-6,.,TGTGCCAGCAGCGTGACAGGCTCGACTAATGAAAAACTGTTTTTT,CASSVTGSTNEKLFF
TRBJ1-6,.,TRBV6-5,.,TGTGCCAGCAGTTACCATTCCGGGGGACCGAGCTCCTATAATTCACCCCTCCACTTT,CASSYHSGGPSSYNSPLHF
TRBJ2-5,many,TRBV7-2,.,TGTGCCAGCAGACTAACAGGTTGGGAGACCCAGTACTTC,CASRLTGWETQYF